Listed here are 25 T cell receptor beta chains from one sample, sequenced in a study of beta chain features in type 1 diabetes. Findings and caveats of the study: TCRB CDR3s from Type 1 diabetes patients were moderately but significantly shorter in all four CD4+ subsets.

These receptors are not linked to any known antigen. Expressed TCRB transcripts were sequenced because the isolated RNA had all been reverse transcribed beforehand. Produced via immunoSEQ multiplex PCR; TCRdb's table is partial and in-frame only. The sample shows about 160,000 clones, 7% to 9% of them seen only once. Input material: central memory CD4+ T cells from blood. The source of these receptors is a man younger than 35 with type 1 diabetes.

This clone was picked up a small number of times. The chain recombines TRBV27 with TRBJ1-1; D is uncertain. The CDR3 consists of 14 residues. V shed 1 base and J shed 1 base, with 7 bases lying between them. Germline values: CDR1 MNHEY, CDR2 SMNVEV (reference sequence). The CDR3 DNA sequence: TGTGCCAGCAGTTTATACGCAGGGAACACTGAAGCTTTCTTT. This encodes CASSLYAGNTEAFF.

This clone was counted between two and nine times. The V and J genes are TRBV28 and TRBJ2-6; 7 nucleotides line up with TRBD1. The CDR3 consists of 15 residues. V shed 7 bases and J 2 bases; nucleotides not matched to a gene: 5. In germline, CDR1 is MDHEN, CDR2 SYDVKM. The CDR3 protein is CASTRTGAGANVLTF. CDR3 in DNA: TGTGCCAGCACCCGAACAGGGGCTGGGGCCAACGTCCTGACTTTC.

The rearrangement uses TRBV5-1 and TRBJ2-7; no reliable D call. Germline V gene data show CDR1 as SGHRS and CDR2 as YFSETQ. The CDR3 is made up of 12 amino acids. V gave up 3 bases and J gave up 3 bases, with 7 bases separating them. This CDR3 reads CASSSSRYEQYF. The CDR3 nucleotides are TGCGCCAGCAGCTCGAGCCGCTACGAGCAGTACTTC.

In its sample, this clone is medium-sized. The V gene is TRBV6-6, the J gene TRBJ2-4; D remains unclear. Germline V gives CDR1 MNHNY, CDR2 SVGAGI (reference sequence). Trimming pared 5 bases from V and 1 base from J, leaving 9 bases between. The CDR3 sequence is 14 residues long. CDR3 in DNA: TGTGCCAGCAGTGGCTTGAATGCCAAAAACATTCAGTACTTC. Protein sequence: CASSGLNAKNIQYF.

This clone was counted between two and nine times. The rearrangement joins TRBV7-9 to TRBJ2-4, with 9 bases lining up with TRBD1. The J segment lost 7 bases and the V segment lost 1 base, leaving 2 bases of the junction unmatched. CDR1 is SEHNR and CDR2 is FQNEAQ in the germline V gene (reference sequence). CDR3 length: 14 amino acids. In nucleotides, the CDR3 is TGTGCCAGCAGCTTAGGACAGGGGGAGAACATTCAGTACTTC. Amino acids: CASSLGQGENIQYF.

The rearrangement links TRBV7-9 to TRBJ1-4, with TRBD1 matching over 7 bases. The germline CDR1 and CDR2 sequences are SEHNR and FQNEAQ (reference sequence). CDR3 length: 15 residues. The trim removed 2 bases at V and 3 bases at J, leaving 3 bases unmatched. The CDR3 region has the DNA TGTGCCAGCAGCTTACAGACAGGGTCTAATGAAAAACTGTTTTTT. The encoded protein is CASSLQTGSNEKLFF.

The rearrangement links TRBV7-2 to TRBJ1-1, with no clear D. This CDR3 is 13 amino acids long. V dropped 5 bases and J dropped 0 bases, with 7 bases sitting between them. CDR1 SGHTA and CDR2 FQGNSA come from the germline V gene. CDR3 DNA: TGTGCCAGCAGCGCGACACTGAACACTGAAGCTTTCTTT. Translation gives CASSATLNTEAFF.

This clone was observed a few times. The chain is built from TRBV30 and TRBJ2-7; 10 positions match TRBD2. There are 17 residues in the CDR3. V shed 0 bases, J shed 2 bases, and the junction held 10 bases outside the gene matches. Germline lookup yields CDR1 GTSNPN and CDR2 SVGIG (reference sequence). The CDR3 region is CAWSVLAGRSGPYEQYF. The CDR3 DNA is TGTGCCTGGAGTGTACTAGCGGGAAGGTCCGGGCCCTACGAGCAGTACTTC.

This clone was detected only a few times. The V call is TRBV11-2, the J call TRBJ2-3; weak D call: TRBD1 (6 bases). Trimming removed 5 bases at V and 5 bases at J, with 8 bases between. The CDR3 extends over 12 amino acids. Germline CDR1 is SGHAT and CDR2 is FQNNGV. The CDR3 DNA is TGTGCCAGCAGCCCGACAGGAGATACGCAGTATTTT. Residues: CASSPTGDTQYF.

This clone was counted many times. This chain connects TRBV27 to TRBJ2-5; D call uncertain. The CDR3 is 14 residues long. Germline CDR1 and CDR2: MNHEY and SMNVEV (reference sequence). V shed 0 bases and J shed 4 bases, with 9 bases lying between them. CDR3 sequence (DNA): TGTGCCAGCAGTTTATCCGTGGGCAGAGAGACCCAGTACTTC. Its protein product is CASSLSVGRETQYF.

The rearrangement joins TRBV4-3 to TRBJ2-7, with D possibly being TRBD2 (5 bases). This CDR3 comprises 15 residues. Germline V gene data show CDR1 as LGHNA and CDR2 as YSLEER. V lost 0 bases to trimming and J lost 3 bases, with 12 bases between them. CDR3 nucleotides: TGCGCCAGCAGCCAAGATTCCGGGAAGGGCTACGAGCAGTACTTC. As protein: CASSQDSGKGYEQYF.

This clone was detected a few times. V is TRBV2 and J is TRBJ1-1; D is perhaps TRBD1 (6 bases). CDR3 size: 13 residues. Germline lookup yields CDR1 SNHLY and CDR2 FYNNEI. The ends were cut back, 5 bases at V and 1 base at J, with 8 bases in the middle. The CDR3 DNA reads TGTGCCAGCAGTTTGGACAGGAACACTGAAGCTTTCTTT. It specifies CASSLDRNTEAFF.

This clone has more than one count but fewer than ten. The chain joins TRBV4-3 to TRBJ1-5; D remains ambiguous. Looked up from germline, CDR1 is LGHNA and CDR2 is YSLEER. The CDR3 is 16 amino acids. With 0 bases removed from V and 7 bases from J, the gap between germline ends came to 16 bases. CDR3 loop: CASSQDPTGKVQPQHF. As DNA, the CDR3 is TGCGCCAGCAGCCAAGATCCAACCGGGAAGGTCCAGCCCCAGCATTTT.

This clone showed up just a few times. The chain joins TRBV7-6 to TRBJ2-7, with 10 bases lining up with TRBD1. V shed 1 base and J 3 bases; nucleotides not matched to a gene: 9. Germline loops: CDR1 SGHVS, CDR2 FNYEAQ. CDR3 length: 17 amino acids. In nucleotides, the CDR3 is TGTGCCAGCAGCTTAGGGCCTCCGGGACAGGGGAACTACGAGCAGTACTTC. As protein: CASSLGPPGQGNYEQYF.

V gene TRBV7-2 combines with J gene TRBJ2-5; 7 nucleotides align to TRBD1. This CDR3 comprises 14 residues. Germline lookup yields CDR1 SGHTA and CDR2 FQGNSA. Unmatched junction bases numbered 7, after V lost 5 bases and J lost 4 bases. This CDR3 reads CASSPGQMGETQYF. CDR3 sequence (DNA): TGTGCCAGCAGCCCGGGACAGATGGGAGAGACCCAGTACTTC.

J is TRBJ2-3 and V is TRBV4-2; tentatively, D is TRBD2 (5 bases). The ends were cut back, 0 bases at V and 4 bases at J, with 17 bases in the middle. Germline V gives CDR1 LGHNA, CDR2 YNFKEQ. This CDR3 spans 17 amino acids. CDR3 in DNA: TGTGCCAGCAGCCAAGATCGGACGGGAACCGGTGCAGATACGCAGTATTTT. Its translation is CASSQDRTGTGADTQYF.

The chain carries TRBV30 and TRBJ2-3, with D tentatively TRBD2 (7 bases). This CDR3 spans 13 amino acids. Germline V CDR1 and CDR2: GTSNPN, SVGIG (reference sequence). CDR3 coding DNA: TGTGTCGGATTTGTGGGGGGGCCAGATACGCAGTATTTT. It is translated as CVGFVGGPDTQYF.

This clone showed up just a few times. This chain connects TRBV5-6 to TRBJ2-2; TRBD2 agrees at 10 bases. Germline trimming cut 3 bases from V and 5 bases from J; bases unmatched to any gene: 10. The V gene's germline CDR1 is SGHDT and CDR2 YYEEEE. The length of the CDR3 is 17 residues. The CDR3 DNA reads TGTGCCAGCAGCTCAGAGCGGGAGGGCCGCCTTACCGGGGAGCTGTTTTTT. This sequence encodes CASSSEREGRLTGELFF.

The J gene is TRBJ1-3, the V gene TRBV4-2; D uncertain. V lost 4 bases and J lost 0, with 7 bases in between. The CDR3 extends over 14 amino acids. The germline V gene has CDR1 LGHNA and CDR2 YNFKEQ. The DNA for the CDR3 is TGTGCCAGCAGCCGCGACATCTCTGGAAACACCATATATTTT. It translates to CASSRDISGNTIYF.

The chain carries TRBV21-1 and TRBJ1-6. TRBV21-1 is a documented pseudogene. The CDR3 is 15 amino acids. The CDR3 DNA reads TGTGCCAGCAGCCCGGAGGAGGGTTGGTACTCACCCCTCCACTTT. Its translation is CASSPEEGWYSPLHF.

The table lists this clone with many counts. The genes are TRBV9 and TRBJ2-1, with 9 bases aligning to TRBD2. CDR1 is SGDLS and CDR2 is YYNGEE in the germline V gene. V shed 3 bases and J 8 bases; nucleotides not matched to a gene: 9. There are 15 residues in the CDR3. The CDR3 DNA reads as TGTGCCAGCAGCGCCGGCGGGGGGGAAACTCATGAGCAGTTCTTC. Protein product: CASSAGGGETHEQFF.

Worth noting for this clone: The same CDR3 can be traced to other DNA sequences in this sample. J is TRBJ2-5 and V is TRBV11-2; TRBD1 matches 7 bases. From germline, CDR1 is SGHAT and CDR2 FQNNGV. V shed 4 bases, J shed 2 bases, and the junction held 4 bases outside the gene matches. The CDR3 contains 14 residues. The CDR3, as DNA: TGTGCCAGCAGCTACGGGACAGTGCAAGAGACCCAGTACTTC. Its translation is CASSYGTVQETQYF.

In this sample, this clone turned up a few times. This sequence joins TRBV28 and TRBJ1-2; a possible D gene is TRBD1 (6 bases). The CDR3 is 13 residues long. V lost 7 bases to trimming and J lost 8 bases, with 17 bases between them. Germline values: CDR1 MDHEN, CDR2 SYDVKM. DNA of the CDR3: TGTGCCAGCAACTCTATGGACAGCTGGGGCTACACCTTC. It encodes CASNSMDSWGYTF.

This clone turned up a few times. The V call is TRBV5-6, the J call TRBJ2-5, with D unclear. Trimming cost V 4 bases and J 2 bases, with 12 bases left between them. The V gene's germline CDR1 is SGHDT and CDR2 YYEEEE. The CDR3 has 14 amino acids. The CDR3 reads CASSHSYGQETQYF. As DNA, the CDR3 is TGTGCCAGCAGCCACAGCTACGGACAAGAGACCCAGTACTTC.

The rearrangement links TRBV5-1 to TRBJ2-5; D is uncertain. V lost 0 bases to trimming and J lost 3 bases, with 9 bases between them. Germline V CDR1 and CDR2: SGHRS, YFSETQ. The length of the CDR3 is 14 residues. CDR3 nucleotides: TGCGCCAGCAGCTTGGCCGGGTCGGAAGAGACCCAGTACTTC. Translated, it gives CASSLAGSEETQYF. Complete variable domain (other parts from reference TRBV5-1 and TRBJ2-5): KAGVTQTPRYLIKTRGQQVTLSCSPISGHRSVSWYQQTPGQGLQFLFEYFSETQRNKGNFPGRFSGRQFSNSRSEMNVSTLELGDSALYLCASSLAGSEETQYFGPGTRLLVL.